The 27 T cell receptor beta chains below come from one sample, sequenced in a study of T cells in Graves' hyperthyroidism and ophthalmopathy. Amplified TCR beta CDR3 regions derived from RNA transcripts. During a first-round RT-PCR of the TCR CDR3, the HTBI primer set was used. TCRdb called the multiplex PCR reads again in MiXCR, with one record for every CDR3 protein. The sample comprises hundreds of thousands of distinct CDR3 sequences, 14% of which are singletons, and just under 25% rests with the top ten. The sample comprised blood. The receptors shown here come from a woman aged 25 to 39 with Graves' hyperthyroidism.

This clonotype was counted between two and nine times. The rearrangement links TRBV19 to TRBJ1-6; possible D gene TRBD1, 5 bases. Looked up from germline, CDR1 is LNHDA and CDR2 is SQIVND (reference sequence). Trimming stripped 6 bases from V and 5 bases from J, with 14 bases between. This CDR3 has 15 residues. CDR3 in DNA: TGTGCCAGTAGCAATTCACAGGTGGATAATTCACCCCTCCACTTT. It codes for CASSNSQVDNSPLHF.

This clonotype occurred a few times. V and J are TRBV12-3 or TRBV12-4 and TRBJ2-2; D might be TRBD2 (5 bases). The CDR3 covers 16 residues. With 3 bases removed from V and 5 bases from J, the gap between germline ends came to 16 bases. CDR3 DNA: TGTGCCAGCAGTTTTGGAGGATCCGGCGGGACCGGGGAGCTGTTTTTT. Protein product: CASSFGGSGGTGELFF.

There are many counts of this clonotype. The rearrangement uses TRBV20-1 and TRBJ2-7; D unresolved. Germline lookup yields CDR1 DFQATT and CDR2 SNEGSKA (reference sequence). CDR3 length equals 16 residues. The germline V and J ends were trimmed by 3 bases and 0 bases, with 18 bases remaining between them. CDR3 nucleotide sequence: TGCAGTGCTAGCGGCGGCAACCTTCTGCTCTCCTACGAGCAGTACTTC. Its translation: CSASGGNLLLSYEQYF.

This clonotype was recorded at least ten times. The gene calls are TRBV29-1 and TRBJ2-2, with 9 positions matching TRBD2. The germline CDR1 and CDR2 sequences are SQVTM and ANQGSEA. V shed 5 bases and J 8 bases; nucleotides not matched to a gene: 12. This CDR3 region has 15 residues. CDR3 DNA: TGCAGCGTTAGGCTAGCGGGAATCTGGACGGGGGAGCTGTTTTTT. This sequence encodes CSVRLAGIWTGELFF.

This clonotype was detected many times. V and J are TRBV20-1 and TRBJ2-2, with TRBD2 as a possible D gene (6 bases). This CDR3 is 14 amino acids long. V dropped 5 bases and J dropped 7 bases, with 17 bases sitting between them. Germline loops: CDR1 DFQATT, CDR2 SNEGSKA (reference sequence). Here the CDR3 reads CSAGGMFVGGELFF. DNA of the CDR3: TGCAGTGCTGGGGGGATGTTTGTCGGCGGGGAGCTGTTTTTT.

This clonotype was detected ten times or more. The V gene is TRBV27, the J gene TRBJ1-1; no definite D call. CDR3 length: 14 amino acids. The ends were cut back, 3 bases at V and 1 base at J, with 9 bases in the middle. Per germline, CDR1 MNHEY and CDR2 SMNVEV (reference sequence). CDR3 sequence (DNA): TGTGCCAGCAGTTTTAGGACCGGGAACACTGAAGCTTTCTTT. Encoded protein: CASSFRTGNTEAFF.

The gene calls are TRBV29-1 and TRBJ2-3; no clear D gene. Trimming removed 3 bases from V and 1 base from J, with 11 bases in between. The CDR3 totals 14 residues. The germline gives CDR1 SQVTM, CDR2 ANQGSEA. DNA for the CDR3: TGCAGCGTTGACAACCTCGTCGGCACAGATACGCAGTATTTT. Translated: CSVDNLVGTDTQYF.

This clonotype was found many times. The chain combines TRBV10-3 with TRBJ1-1, with D unresolved. The V gene lost 4 bases and the J gene lost 1 base, with 16 bases spanning the gap. CDR3 length: 16 residues. Germline CDR1 is ENHRY and CDR2 is SYGVKD. The DNA of the CDR3 is TGTGCCATCAGTGTAACCCTAGCAGCCGAGAACACTGAAGCTTTCTTT. Translating it yields CAISVTLAAENTEAFF.

This clonotype was recorded many times. The J gene is TRBJ1-1, the V gene TRBV28; maybe TRBD1 (5 bases). The CDR3 spans 15 residues. Trimming removed 2 bases from V and 9 bases from J, with 19 bases in between. Germline CDR1 MDHEN, CDR2 SYDVKM. The CDR3 sequence: CASSLPTGTLYKAFF. CDR3 nucleotide sequence: TGTGCCAGCAGTTTACCCACGGGGACCTTGTATAAAGCTTTCTTT.

At least ten counts were recorded for this clonotype. The J gene is TRBJ2-5, the V gene TRBV20-1; TRBD1 matches at 7 bases. CDR3 length equals 13 residues. J lost 5 bases, V lost 3 bases, and 6 bases had no gene match. The germline V gene encodes CDR1 DFQATT and CDR2 SNEGSKA (reference sequence). The CDR3 DNA reads TGCAGTGCTAGTACAGGGGTGGGGGAGACCCAGTACTTC. It specifies CSASTGVGETQYF.

This clonotype was counted at least ten times. The chain couples TRBV6-2 or TRBV6-3 to TRBJ2-3; D tentatively fits TRBD1 or TRBD2 (5 bases each). There are 13 residues in the CDR3. Trimming shortened V by 5 bases and J by 7 bases, and 13 bases separated the two germline ends. CDR1 is MNHEY, CDR2 SVGEGT, per germline. CDR3 region: CASSGTPVNTQYF. CDR3 coding DNA: TGTGCCAGCAGTGGGACCCCAGTGAATACGCAGTATTTT.

About this clonotype: Relative to the germline gene, one junction end is altered; a read error may explain this. The chain links TRBV29-1 to TRBJ2-1, with D perhaps TRBD2 (6 bases). Germline-derived CDR1 and CDR2 are SQVTM and ANQGSEA. The CDR3 runs to 12 residues. The CDR3 here is CSVESGTRGNLF. As DNA, the CDR3 is TGCAGCGTTGAATCGGGGACTCGGGGGAACCTCTTC.

This sequence joins TRBV6-2 or TRBV6-3 and TRBJ1-5; TRBD1 matches 7 bases. The CDR3 length is 13 residues. The J segment lost 11 bases and the V segment lost 6 bases, leaving 10 bases of the junction unmatched. Germline-derived CDR1 and CDR2 are MNHEY and SVGEGT. Here the CDR3 reads CASSLQGSLTQHF. In nucleotides, the CDR3 is TGTGCCAGCAGCTTACAGGGGAGTCTGACCCAGCATTTT.

This clonotype was counted at least ten times. This chain connects TRBV28 to TRBJ2-7; D may be TRBD1 (5 bases). Trimming removed 0 bases from V and 6 bases from J, with 6 bases in between. Germline assignment: CDR1 MDHEN and CDR2 SYDVKM. The CDR3 sequence is 12 residues long. CDR3 in amino acids: CASSLWGREQYF. The CDR3, as DNA: TGTGCCAGCAGTTTATGGGGGCGCGAGCAGTACTTC.

V and J are TRBV7-9 and TRBJ2-2, with D uncertain. The CDR3 loop spans 14 amino acids. Germline V gene sequence: CDR1 SEHNR, CDR2 FQNEAQ (reference sequence). Trimming took 0 bases from V and 6 from J, leaving 8 bases between them. CDR3 amino acids: CASSLAQWAGELFF. As DNA, the CDR3 is TGTGCCAGCAGCTTAGCCCAGTGGGCCGGGGAGCTGTTTTTT.

This clonotype was recorded many times. The chain uses TRBV29-1 and TRBJ1-5; tentatively, D is TRBD1 (6 bases). Germline-derived CDR1 and CDR2 are SQVTM and ANQGSEA. This CDR3 has 13 residues. V was pared by 5 bases and J by 4 bases, with 12 bases between. The CDR3 DNA is TGCAGCGTTAGACAGGAGATTAATCAGCCCCAGCATTTT. It codes for CSVRQEINQPQHF. Based on the CDR3 plus reference TRBV29-1 and TRBJ1-5, the full variable domain is SAVISQKPSRDICQRGTSLTIQCQVDSQVTMMFWYRQQPGQSLTLIATANQGSEATYESGFVIDKFPISRPNLTFSTLTVSNMSPEDSSIYLCSVRQEINQPQHFGDGTRLSIL.

This clonotype was recorded a few times. The rearrangement joins TRBV7-9 to TRBJ1-3; maybe TRBD1 (6 bases). The germline V gene has CDR1 SEHNR and CDR2 FQNEAQ (reference sequence). Trimming removed 4 bases at V and 0 bases at J, with 13 bases between. This CDR3 spans 16 amino acids. The CDR3 DNA sequence: TGTGCCAGCAGCTCCCGGGACACCGCCTCTGGAAACACCATATATTTT. This encodes CASSSRDTASGNTIYF.

This clonotype was detected only once. CDR3 sequence (DNA): TGTGCCTGGTCTAACAGGCGGGATCAGCCCCAGCATTTT. Translation: CAWSNRRDQPQHF. This chain joins TRBV30 and TRBJ1-5; D may be TRBD1 (5 bases). The CDR3 extends over 13 amino acids. The ends were cut back, 5 bases at V and 5 bases at J, with 13 bases in the middle. The germline V gene encodes CDR1 GTSNPN and CDR2 SVGIG (reference sequence).

This clonotype appeared many times. The V and J genes are TRBV5-1 and TRBJ1-1; a possible D gene is TRBD1 (6 bases). Trimming cost V 3 bases and J 10 bases, with 16 bases left between them. The CDR3 extends over 13 amino acids. Germline V gene data show CDR1 as SGHRS and CDR2 as YFSETQ. For the CDR3, the DNA is TGCGCCAGCAGCTGGGAAGGGGGTCAGGGAGCTTTCTTT. This gives the protein CASSWEGGQGAFF.

This clonotype was counted at least ten times. The chain couples TRBV11-2 to TRBJ2-5, with D perhaps TRBD2 (6 bases). CDR1 and CDR2 from the germline V gene are SGHAT and FQNNGV. Trimming removed 0 bases at V and 3 bases at J, with 14 bases between. The CDR3 extends over 16 amino acids. The CDR3 spells CASSLDPGELEETQYF. For the CDR3, the DNA is TGTGCCAGCAGCTTAGATCCGGGGGAATTGGAAGAGACCCAGTACTTC.

This chain uses TRBV20-1 with TRBJ2-3; 12 positions match TRBD2. This CDR3 spans 19 amino acids. In germline, CDR1 is DFQATT, CDR2 SNEGSKA (reference sequence). With 5 bases clipped from V and 0 bases from J, the junction kept 15 bases outside the gene matches. CDR3 DNA: TGCAGTGCTCCTCTCCAACTAGCGGGAGGATTTACTAGCACAGATACGCAGTATTTT. Translating it yields CSAPLQLAGGFTSTDTQYF.

This chain connects TRBV15 to TRBJ1-4; 8 positions agree with TRBD1. Germline CDR1 is LNHNV and CDR2 is YYDKDF (reference sequence). The CDR3 runs to 15 residues. Trimming cost V 8 bases and J 8 bases; bases outside gene matches: 13. The CDR3 nucleotides read TGTGCCACCGGAGTACGCAGGGGGCAATACGAAAAACTGTTTTTT. It codes for CATGVRRGQYEKLFF.

The chain couples TRBV19 to TRBJ1-5, with a tentative D call TRBD1 (5 bases). The CDR3 runs to 13 residues. Germline V gives CDR1 LNHDA, CDR2 SQIVND (reference sequence). V lost 6 bases to trimming and J lost 1 base, with 7 bases between them. This CDR3 is CASRQESNQPQHF. DNA for the CDR3: TGTGCCAGTAGACAGGAGAGCAATCAGCCCCAGCATTTT.

This clonotype showed up many times. The chain joins TRBV12-5 to TRBJ1-2, with no clear D. V dropped 7 bases and J dropped 3 bases, with 12 bases sitting between them. Germline V gives CDR1 LGHNT, CDR2 FRNRAP. The CDR3 contains 13 residues. CDR3 loop: CASARGEDYGYTF. Here the CDR3 DNA reads TGTGCTAGTGCCCGAGGCGAGGACTATGGCTACACCTTC.

There are a few counts of this clonotype. The CDR3 is CATSTPGSGRARSYNEQFF. CDR3 DNA sequence: TGTGCCACCAGTACCCCCGGTAGCGGGAGGGCCCGCTCCTACAATGAGCAGTTCTTC. The J gene is TRBJ2-1, the V gene TRBV15, with TRBD2 matching over 11 bases. The V and J ends lost 6 bases and 0 bases, in that order; junction bases with no gene match: 13. Germline V CDR1 and CDR2: LNHNV, YYDKDF (reference sequence). The CDR3 totals 19 residues.

This clonotype was observed a few times. V usage is TRBV2 and J usage is TRBJ2-3, with 9 nucleotides matching TRBD1. CDR1 is SNHLY and CDR2 is FYNNEI in the germline V gene. This CDR3 contains 17 residues. The V and J ends lost 6 bases and 1 base, in that order; junction bases with no gene match: 11. CDR3 residues: CASRPNDWTGGTDTQYF. In DNA form, the CDR3 reads TGTGCCAGCAGACCCAACGACTGGACAGGGGGCACAGATACGCAGTATTTT.

This sequence joins TRBV7-8 and TRBJ2-7, with 10 bases fitting TRBD2. CDR3 length equals 16 residues. J lost 0 bases, V lost 5 bases, and 7 bases had no gene match. CDR1 and CDR2 (germline): SGHVS, FQNEAQ. The CDR3 coding sequence is TGTGCCAGCAGCCCGGCAAGCGGGAGGGTCTCCTACGAGCAGTACTTC. Its protein is CASSPASGRVSYEQYF.